This is a list of T cell receptor beta chains from one sample in a study of shared clonotypes between healthy human individuals. The data were produced by immunoSEQ multiplex PCR, yet TCRdb's version contains in-frame clones alone and is incomplete. Found here are about 1.4 million clones, around 95% of them singletons; the top ten hold approximately 1.1%. What was sequenced was naive CD4+ T cells sorted from blood. These receptors all stem from a man aged 25-45 years in good health. The CDR3 runs from the conserved cysteine through the conserved F or W. The D gene is left open where the match is weak. Not all rows give a size; the values are once, few, many and, for expanded clones, a class.

j_call	clone_size	d_call	v_call	cdr3_aa	cdr3_nt
TRBJ2-1	-	TRBD2	TRBV9	CASSGLAGANEQFF	TGTGCCAGCAGCGGACTAGCCGGAGCCAATGAGCAGTTCTTC
TRBJ2-3	-	-	TRBV7-2	CASSKTSPTDTQYF	TGTGCCAGCAGCAAAACTAGCCCCACAGATACGCAGTATTTT
TRBJ2-7	-	-	TRBV13	CASSLGVGYEQYF	TGTGCCAGCAGCTTAGGAGTCGGCTACGAGCAGTACTTC
TRBJ1-5	-	TRBD1	TRBV25-1	CASSEDRGSNQPQHF	TGTGCCAGCAGTGAGGACAGGGGTAGCAATCAGCCCCAGCATTTT
TRBJ2-1	-	TRBD2	TRBV11-3	CASSLGRTSEDYNEQFF	TGTGCCAGCAGCTTGGGTAGGACTAGCGAAGACTACAATGAGCAGTTCTTC
TRBJ2-3	-	-	TRBV28	CASSFAGITQYF	TGTGCCAGCAGTTTCGCAGGGATTACGCAGTATTTT
TRBJ2-7	-	TRBD1	TRBV5-1	CASRIQGPSYEQYF	TGCGCCAGCAGGATACAGGGGCCCTCTTACGAGCAGTACTTC
TRBJ1-2	-	-	TRBV18	CASSPGAGVNYGYTF	TGTGCCAGCTCACCAGGGGCCGGGGTAAACTATGGCTACACCTTC
TRBJ1-2	few	TRBD1	TRBV6-1	CASSEEGTAQGYTF	TGTGCCAGCAGTGAAGAAGGGACAGCTCAAGGCTACACCTTC
TRBJ2-7	-	-	TRBV2	CASTQVGFSYEQYF	TGTGCCAGCACACAGGTAGGGTTCTCCTACGAGCAGTACTTC
TRBJ1-1	-	-	TRBV5-6	CASSLASNTEAFF	TGTGCCAGCAGCTTGGCCTCGAACACTGAAGCTTTCTTT
TRBJ2-5	once	-	TRBV7-2	CASSLKTSRETQYF	TGTGCCAGCAGCCTAAAGACCTCGCGAGAGACCCAGTACTTC
TRBJ1-1	-	-	TRBV14	CASSLRHTRAFF	TGTGCCAGCAGCCTAAGACATACCCGAGCTTTCTTT
TRBJ2-7	-	-	TRBV7-6	CASSLWGEQYF	TGTGCCAGCAGCTTGTGGGGTGAGCAGTACTTC
TRBJ2-1	-	TRBD2	TRBV19	CASSKTSGRALNEQFF	TGTGCCAGTAGTAAAACTAGCGGGAGGGCCCTCAATGAGCAGTTCTTC
TRBJ1-1	-	-	TRBV28	CASSPLYTEAFF	TGTGCCAGCAGTCCGCTCTACACTGAAGCTTTCTTT
TRBJ2-7	-	TRBD2	TRBV28	CASPGGDDSYEQYF	TGTGCCAGCCCGGGGGGGGACGACTCCTACGAGCAGTACTTC
TRBJ1-5	-	-	TRBV29-1	CSATRGRDQPQHF	TGCAGCGCGACGAGGGGGAGGGATCAGCCCCAGCATTTT
TRBJ1-5	once	-	TRBV5-1	CASSLEAGGIDQPQHF	TGCGCCAGCAGCTTGGAAGCCGGGGGAATAGATCAGCCCCAGCATTTT
TRBJ2-7	-	-	TRBV7-8	CASSFEYEQYF	TGTGCCAGCAGCTTCGAGTACGAGCAGTACTTC
TRBJ2-1	-	TRBD1	TRBV5-1	CASSLQGPEYNEQFF	TGCGCCAGCAGCTTACAGGGGCCCGAGTACAATGAGCAGTTCTTC
TRBJ2-5	-	TRBD2	TRBV18	CASSPRTSVIETQYF	TGTGCCAGCTCACCACGGACTAGCGTAATCGAGACCCAGTACTTC
TRBJ2-1	-	TRBD1	TRBV2	CASTGDRGMNNEQFF	TGTGCCAGCACTGGAGACAGGGGAATGAACAATGAGCAGTTCTTC
TRBJ2-1	-	-	TRBV11-2	CASSLDTGPKQFF	TGTGCCAGCAGCTTAGATACTGGACCTAAGCAGTTCTTC
TRBJ2-5	-	TRBD2	TRBV7-7	CASSPFGLGGRALRETQYF	TGTGCCAGCAGCCCTTTCGGGCTTGGCGGGAGGGCCCTCAGAGAGACCCAGTACTTC
TRBJ2-5	-	-	TRBV5-1	CASSRGIQGPETQYF	TGCGCCAGCAGCCGAGGGATACAGGGACCTGAGACCCAGTACTTC
TRBJ2-3	-	TRBD2	TRBV27	CATHRGRELQDTQYF	TGTGCCACCCACCGTGGGCGGGAGTTACAAGATACGCAGTATTTT
TRBJ1-3	-	-	TRBV18	CASSKDHGSPVSGNTIYF	TGTGCCAGCTCAAAAGACCACGGTTCCCCGGTCTCTGGAAACACCATATATTTT
TRBJ2-1	-	-	TRBV2	CASSIVPGTEQFF	TGTGCCAGCAGTATCGTACCGGGGACTGAGCAGTTCTTC